This TCR beta chain was sequenced during a study of cytomegalovirus exposure and HLA in healthy donors. Background on the study: Drawn from HLA-typed donors, tens of millions of unique TCRs were held in an early data release. Across almost 400 genotyped donors, around 80% landed in the Caucasian-associated ancestry cluster.

PCR primers comprised 60 Vbeta and 13 Jbeta primers. Assay: immunoSEQ multiplex PCR; the TCRdb copy retains only in-frame clones and omits some. Among about 89,000 clones, around nine tenths were seen once, and the ten largest hold about a tenth. With 0 bases clipped from V and 3 bases from J, the junction kept 1 base outside the gene matches. The length of the CDR3 is 15 residues. The germline V gene encodes CDR1 MRHNA and CDR2 SNTAGT. This clone has only a few counts. The antigen remains unidentified. This sample also contains other DNA sequences that code for the same CDR3. Notes on the study in general: Presence/absence results assume similar sequencing depth per donor, which may not hold. After further analysis at a later stage, roughly 16,000 TCR beta sequences were associated with HLA alleles at 0.05 false discovery rate.

The sequence was obtained from a man aged 25-40 years in good health and CMV-seropositive. The sequencing sample was made of PBMCs. The chain employs TRBV6-4 and TRBJ2-1, with 8 positions matching TRBD2. The chain's CDR3 is CASSDSSGSYNEQFF. The CDR3 DNA sequence: TGTGCCAGCAGTGACTCGAGCGGGAGCTACAATGAGCAGTTCTTC.